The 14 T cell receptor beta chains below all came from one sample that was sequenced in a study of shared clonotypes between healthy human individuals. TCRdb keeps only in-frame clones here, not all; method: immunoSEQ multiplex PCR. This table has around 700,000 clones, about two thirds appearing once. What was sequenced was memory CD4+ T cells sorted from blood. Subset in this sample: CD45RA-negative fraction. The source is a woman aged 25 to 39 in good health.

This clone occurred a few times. CDR3 residues: CASSLFAGGEQFF. The CDR3 nucleotides are TGCGCCAGCAGCTTGTTTGCGGGAGGGGAGCAGTTCTTC. This sequence joins TRBV5-1 and TRBJ2-1; 9 bases align to TRBD2. V lost 1 base, J lost 10 bases, and 3 bases stayed unmatched. CDR3 length equals 13 residues. Germline-derived CDR1 and CDR2 are SGHRS and YFSETQ.

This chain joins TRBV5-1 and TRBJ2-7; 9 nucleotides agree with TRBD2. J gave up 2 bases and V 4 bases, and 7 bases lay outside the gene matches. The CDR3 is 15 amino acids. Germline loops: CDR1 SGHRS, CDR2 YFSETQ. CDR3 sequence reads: CASSKQTSGPYEQYF. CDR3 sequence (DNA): TGCGCCAGCAGCAAACAGACTAGCGGACCCTACGAGCAGTACTTC.

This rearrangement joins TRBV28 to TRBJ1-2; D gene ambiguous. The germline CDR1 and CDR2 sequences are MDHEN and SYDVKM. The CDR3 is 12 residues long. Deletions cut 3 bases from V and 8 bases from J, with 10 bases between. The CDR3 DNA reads TGTGCCAGCAGTTTGCCAGAGGGAGGCTACACCTTC. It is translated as CASSLPEGGYTF.

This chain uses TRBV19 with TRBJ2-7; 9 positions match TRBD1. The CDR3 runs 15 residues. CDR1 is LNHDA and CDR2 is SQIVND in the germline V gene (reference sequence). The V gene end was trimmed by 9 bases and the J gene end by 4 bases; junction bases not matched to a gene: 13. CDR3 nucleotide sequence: TGTGCCAGCAAAAGAACAGGGGGCGAAGTTTACGAGCAGTACTTC. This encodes CASKRTGGEVYEQYF.

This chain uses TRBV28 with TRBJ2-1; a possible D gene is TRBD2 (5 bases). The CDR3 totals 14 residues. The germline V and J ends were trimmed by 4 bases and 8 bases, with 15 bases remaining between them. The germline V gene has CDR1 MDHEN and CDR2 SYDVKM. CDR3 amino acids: CASSSTLVLDEQFF. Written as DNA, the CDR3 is TGTGCCAGCAGTTCCACACTAGTTCTCGATGAGCAGTTCTTC.

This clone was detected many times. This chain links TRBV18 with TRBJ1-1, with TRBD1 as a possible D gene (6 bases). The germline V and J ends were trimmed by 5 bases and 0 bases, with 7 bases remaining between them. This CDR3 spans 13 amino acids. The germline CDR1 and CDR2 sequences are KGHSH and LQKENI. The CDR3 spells CASSTGLNTEAFF. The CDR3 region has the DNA TGTGCCAGCTCAACAGGGCTGAACACTGAAGCTTTCTTT.

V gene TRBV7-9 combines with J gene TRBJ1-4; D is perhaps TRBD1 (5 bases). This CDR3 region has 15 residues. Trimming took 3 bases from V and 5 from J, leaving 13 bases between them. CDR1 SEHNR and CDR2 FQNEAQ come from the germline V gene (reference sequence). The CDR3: CASSFSRRGNEKLFF. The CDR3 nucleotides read TGTGCCAGCAGCTTTTCCCGAAGGGGCAATGAAAAACTGTTTTTT. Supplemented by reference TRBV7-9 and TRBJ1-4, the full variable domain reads DTGVSQNPRHKITKRGQNVTFRCDPISEHNRLYWYRQTLGQGPEFLTYFQNEAQLEKSRLLSDRFSAERPKGSFSTLEIQRTEQGDSAMYLCASSFSRRGNEKLFFGSGTQLSVL.

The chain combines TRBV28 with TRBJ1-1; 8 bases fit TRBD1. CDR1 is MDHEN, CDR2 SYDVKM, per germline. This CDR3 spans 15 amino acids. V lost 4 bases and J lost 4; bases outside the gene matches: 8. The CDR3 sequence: CASSSYGQGSTEAFF. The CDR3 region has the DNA TGTGCCAGCAGTTCCTATGGACAGGGTAGCACTGAAGCTTTCTTT.

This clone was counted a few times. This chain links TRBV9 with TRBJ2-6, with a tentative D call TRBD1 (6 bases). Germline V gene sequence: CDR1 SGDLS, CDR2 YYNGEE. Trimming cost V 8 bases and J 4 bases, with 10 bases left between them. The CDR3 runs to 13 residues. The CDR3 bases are TGTGCCAGTACAGGGTCCGGGGCCAACGTCCTGACTTTC. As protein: CASTGSGANVLTF.

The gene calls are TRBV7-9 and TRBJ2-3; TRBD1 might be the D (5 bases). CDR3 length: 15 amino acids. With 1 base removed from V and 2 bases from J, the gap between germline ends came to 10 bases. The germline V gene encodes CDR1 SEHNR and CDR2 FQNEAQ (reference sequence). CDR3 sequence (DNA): TGTGCCAGCAGCTTAGGACGACAGTCCACAGATACGCAGTATTTT. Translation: CASSLGRQSTDTQYF.

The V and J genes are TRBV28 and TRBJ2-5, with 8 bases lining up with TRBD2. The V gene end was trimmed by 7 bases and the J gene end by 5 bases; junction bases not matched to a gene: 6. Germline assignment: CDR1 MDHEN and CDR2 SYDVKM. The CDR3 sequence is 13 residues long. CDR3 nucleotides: TGTGCCAGCACCCGGGGGGGGCGGGAGACCCAGTACTTC. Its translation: CASTRGGRETQYF.

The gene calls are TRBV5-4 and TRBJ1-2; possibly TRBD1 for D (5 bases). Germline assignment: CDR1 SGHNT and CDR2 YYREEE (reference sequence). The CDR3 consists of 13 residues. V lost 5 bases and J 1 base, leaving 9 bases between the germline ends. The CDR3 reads CASRTAFNYGYTF. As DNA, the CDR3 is TGTGCCAGCAGGACAGCCTTTAACTATGGCTACACCTTC.

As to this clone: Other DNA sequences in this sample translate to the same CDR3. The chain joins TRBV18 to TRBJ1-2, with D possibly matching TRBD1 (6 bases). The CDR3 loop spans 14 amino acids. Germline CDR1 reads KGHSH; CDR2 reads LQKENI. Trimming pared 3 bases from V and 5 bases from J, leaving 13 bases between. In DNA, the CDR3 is TGTGCCAGCTCACCCCCCGGGACAAGTTATGGCTACACCTTC. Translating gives CASSPPGTSYGYTF.

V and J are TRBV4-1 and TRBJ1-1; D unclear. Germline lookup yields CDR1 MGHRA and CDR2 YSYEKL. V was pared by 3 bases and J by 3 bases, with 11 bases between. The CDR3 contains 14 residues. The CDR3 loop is CASSHPGVHTEAFF. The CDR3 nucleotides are TGCGCCAGCAGCCACCCAGGAGTCCACACTGAAGCTTTCTTT.